This T cell receptor beta chain was sequenced in a study of T cell responses to AZD1222 COVID-19 vaccine. The wider study: Second-dose intervals of approximately 4 or approximately 12 weeks were pooled. Study-wide points: Across spike, vaccine-associated CD4 TCRs were found, dominant at 160-218 and 743-854. Donors skewed white British and female; clonal diversity was possibly underestimated.

Per germline, CDR1 ENHRY and CDR2 SYGVKD. The CDR3 spans 16 residues. The ends lost 5 bases at V and 6 bases at J; junction bases unmatched: 13. Clones were read by immunoSEQ multiplex PCR, and TCRdb kept only the in-frame ones, dropping some. Of roughly 100,000 clones listed, approximately 91% are singletons. Comments on this clone: Antigen: not known.

This TCR was recovered from an adult in good health. The starting material was peripheral blood, obtained on day 0 of AZD1222 vaccination. The rearrangement uses TRBV10-3 and TRBJ1-1, with 9 bases that match TRBD1. CDR3 sequence: CAISIVKGQGLAEAFF. CDR3 bases: TGTGCCATCAGTATAGTCAAGGGACAGGGCTTGGCTGAAGCTTTCTTT.